This T cell receptor (beta chain) originates from a study of early T cells in non-severe SARS-CoV-2 infection (TCRdb year 2021). In terms of the full investigation: Because TCR sequencing relied on bulk RNA taken from unsorted whole blood, pairing of alpha and beta chains was not possible.

This was a case-control study nested in a cohort of healthcare workers in London, UK, who had nasopharyngeal swab PCR tests and blood samples taken every week. Healthcare workers were recruited between 23 and 31 March 2020, during the week of the UK lockdown, and were followed weekly for up to about 16 weeks. The research as a whole found: Matching against VDJdb was skewed toward anti-spike CD8 responses, likely underestimated virus-specific expansions, and missed private and CD4 specificities.

This clonotype was picked up many times. It has no known antigen specificity. Per-base qualities were not stored, and no clone one base away is much larger. From its cysteine to its phenylalanine, the CDR3 spans 15 amino acids. The entry retains the CDR3 DNA only, 45 bases that are in frame from base 1. The germline V gene (reference sequence) provides CDR1 MNHEY and CDR2 SMNVEV. V is pared back by 2 bases and J by 2 bases, with 10 bases lying between the germline termini. The library came from 5' RACE. Sequencing was carried out with a NextSeq 500. Unique molecular identifiers were attached to individual cDNA molecules in the TCR library protocol so that sequencing error and PCR bias could be corrected. Sequencing covered both TCR alpha and beta chains, and within each sample the abundances of alpha and beta sequences were tightly co-correlated. In the source study's methods: V gene, J gene and CDR3 annotation of TCR sequences was performed with Decombinator V4. Expanded TCRs were defined as changing significantly between any two time points under a Poisson model with p below 0.0001. TCR abundances were normalised to the total number of TCRs sequenced per sample and expressed as counts per million. MAIT TCRs were defined by TRAV1-2 paired with TRAJ12, TRAJ20 or TRAJ33, and iNKT TCRs by TRAV10 paired with TRAJ18. VDJdb, accessed 1 November 2021, was searched for CMV, EBV and SARS-CoV-2 annotated TCRs, with TCRs annotated for multiple antigens excluded. The public reads were run again by TCRdb, first through fastp at Q25 and then through MiXCR, and only productive beta chains were kept. Rows merge per CDR3 protein into single entries with the most common DNA and genes. The V and J calls were not made by the authors but by TCRdb's processing. Within this sample are approximately 30,000 distinct CDR3 sequences, with roughly 6.6% of them counted one time only. Approximately 40% of the sample is held by the ten biggest clonotypes.

Material: whole blood. Rearrangement joined TRBV27 to TRBJ1-3; TRBD1 could be the D gene, as 6 bases match. The sequence came from an adult who was a healthcare worker with PCR-confirmed SARS-CoV-2 infection or an uninfected control (not recorded which). The sequenced DNA: TGTGCCAGCAGTTTAGGGGGGCTTGCTGGAAACACCATATATTTT. Its translation is CASSLGGLAGNTIYF.